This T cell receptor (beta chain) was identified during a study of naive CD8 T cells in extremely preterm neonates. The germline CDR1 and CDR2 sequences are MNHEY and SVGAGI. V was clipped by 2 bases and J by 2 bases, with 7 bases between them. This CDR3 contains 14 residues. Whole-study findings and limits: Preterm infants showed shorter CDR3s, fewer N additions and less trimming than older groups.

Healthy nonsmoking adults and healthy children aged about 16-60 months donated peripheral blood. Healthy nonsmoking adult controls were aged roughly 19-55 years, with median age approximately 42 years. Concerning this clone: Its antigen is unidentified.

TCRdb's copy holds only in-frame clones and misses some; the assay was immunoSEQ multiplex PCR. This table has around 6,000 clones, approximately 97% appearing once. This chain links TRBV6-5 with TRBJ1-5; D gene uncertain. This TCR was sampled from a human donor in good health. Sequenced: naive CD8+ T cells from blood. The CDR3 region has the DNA TGTGCCAGCAGTTACCGGGAAGGCAATCAGCCCCAGCATTTT. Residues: CASSYREGNQPQHF.